This TCR beta chain was profiled in a study of technical replicates of blood from a handful of donors. Some clones are missing from TCRdb's copy, which holds only in-frame ones; the method was immunoSEQ multiplex PCR. The top ten clones hold 0.25% to 0.3% of a sample with 60,000 to 90,000 clones, approximately 97% of them seen once. This CDR3 is 14 amino acids long. Germline CDR1 SGHDT, CDR2 YYEEEE. The V end lost 3 bases, the J end lost 6 bases, and 12 bases lay between the germline ends. The origin of this receptor is a human donor in good health. The sample was T cells isolated from PBMCs. The J gene is TRBJ1-4, the V gene TRBV5-6; weak D call: TRBD1 (6 bases). The CDR3 reads CASSSQGIDEKLFF. CDR3 nucleotides: TGTGCCAGCAGCTCTCAGGGGATCGATGAAAAACTGTTTTTT.